This entry lists 28 T cell receptor beta chains sequenced from one sample in a study of tumor and adjacent non-tumor tissue in lung cancer. This sample's RNA came from whole unsorted tissue. Distant lung tissue was collected more than 3 cm away from the tumor edge. The library came from three nested PCR rounds adapted from ARM-PCR protocols. TCRdb ran MiXCR on the multiplex PCR reads and lists one entry per CDR3 protein. Counted here are about 98,000 distinct CDR3 sequences, 75% to 85% occurring once; the ten biggest clones make up 30%. Sequencing was performed on distant non-tumor lung tissue. The source is a man aged 60 to 75 with small cell lung cancer.

About this clonotype itself: It may be a read error: a sequence one base away is much more abundant. The missing conserved phenylalanine or tryptophan at the end of this CDR3 makes a read error likely. The rearrangement links TRBV28 to TRBJ1-6; D remains unclear. Trimming stripped 3 bases from V and 14 bases from J, with 14 bases between. The CDR3 runs to 13 residues. CDR1 is MDHEN, CDR2 SYDVKM, per germline. The CDR3 reads CASSLFQTGTLHL. Here the CDR3 DNA reads TGTGCCAGCAGTTTGTTCCAAACGGGTACCCTCCACTTA.

The table lists this clonotype with many counts. The V gene is TRBV29-1, the J gene TRBJ2-3; TRBD2 matches at 9 bases. The V gene end was trimmed by 4 bases and the J gene end by 6 bases; junction bases not matched to a gene: 11. Germline V CDR1 and CDR2: SQVTM, ANQGSEA. CDR3 length equals 15 residues. The CDR3 region is CSVGRASGVRDTQYF. In DNA form, the CDR3 reads TGCAGCGTTGGGAGGGCTAGCGGGGTGAGGGATACGCAGTATTTT.

To note about this clonotype: Since the CDR3 does not end with the conserved phenylalanine or tryptophan, this likely comes from a read error. The chain uses TRBV5-5 and TRBJ2-3; 7 bases match TRBD2. J lost 5 bases, V lost 3 bases, and 12 bases had no gene match. The germline V gene has CDR1 SGHKS and CDR2 YYEKEE (reference sequence). This CDR3 contains 16 residues. The CDR3 here is CASSYHSGTGEDTQYS. The CDR3 nucleotides read TGTGCCAGCAGCTATCACAGCGGGACTGGTGAAGATACGCAGTATTCT.

This chain connects TRBV20-1 to TRBJ2-3; D is ambiguous. Germline-derived CDR1 and CDR2 are DFQATT and SNEGSKA (reference sequence). CDR3 length: 14 amino acids. The V gene lost 5 bases and the J gene lost 12 bases, with 24 bases spanning the gap. The CDR3 bases are TGCAGTGCTTCGACCGGGTCCGGCACAGATATTCAGTATTTT. Translation: CSASTGSGTDIQYF.

A word on this clonotype: The junction does not match germline at one end; this may be a read error. The V and J genes are TRBV20-1 and TRBJ2-7; 7 positions agree with TRBD2. Germline-derived CDR1 and CDR2 are DFQATT and SNEGSKA (reference sequence). The CDR3 length is 13 residues. CDR3 region: CSVVTERDYEHYF. CDR3 nucleotides: TGCAGTGTCGTCACAGAGCGGGACTACGAGCATTACTTC.

The chain has TRBV6-4 and TRBJ2-1; D is possibly TRBD1 (6 bases). With 3 bases removed from V and 8 bases from J, the gap between germline ends came to 14 bases. Germline V gene sequence: CDR1 MRHNA, CDR2 SNTAGT. This CDR3 has 14 residues. This CDR3 reads CASSEGKGGHEQFF. The CDR3 coding sequence is TGTGCCAGCAGTGAAGGGAAAGGGGGTCATGAGCAGTTCTTC.

This chain uses TRBV7-9 with TRBJ1-1; tentatively, D is TRBD1 (5 bases). CDR1 SEHNR and CDR2 FQNEAQ come from the germline V gene (reference sequence). The CDR3 has 15 residues. V was clipped by 6 bases and J by 8 bases, with 22 bases between them. The CDR3 sequence is CASSIQDMGFLEAFF. CDR3 in DNA: TGTGCCAGCAGTATACAGGACATGGGGTTTCTCGAAGCTTTCTTT.

Details on this clonotype: An end of the junction does not agree with germline; a read error may underlie this. The rearrangement joins TRBV12-3 or TRBV12-4 to TRBJ1-2; tentatively, D is TRBD1 (5 bases). This CDR3 comprises 12 residues. This chain's CDR3 is CASSLGGNGYTF. The CDR3 DNA sequence: TGTGCCAGCAGTTTAGGGGGCAATGGTTACACCTTC.

The V and J genes are TRBV4-1 and TRBJ1-4; tentatively, D is TRBD1 (5 bases). Trimming took off 7 bases at V and 5 bases at J, with 17 bases between the two ends. This CDR3 is 15 amino acids long. Germline loops: CDR1 MGHRA, CDR2 YSYEKL. CDR3 DNA sequence: TGCGCCAGCAACCTCCAATGGGGGAACAATGAAAAACTGTTTTTT. The encoded protein is CASNLQWGNNEKLFF.

A word on this clonotype: One junction end does not reproduce the germline sequence, and a read error may be involved. The chain recombines TRBV6-1 with TRBJ1-1, with no clear D. Germline-derived CDR1 and CDR2 are MNHNS and SASEGT. The CDR3 runs 12 residues. This CDR3 reads CASMLSNIEACF. The CDR3 DNA follows: TGTGCCAGCATGCTATCGAACATTGAAGCTTGCTTT.

This clonotype was observed at least ten times. V and J are TRBV4-2 and TRBJ1-2; D unclear. V was clipped by 2 bases and J by 4 bases, with 14 bases between them. Germline V gene lookup returns CDR1 LGHNA and CDR2 YNFKEQ. This CDR3 has 15 amino acids. CDR3 sequence reads: CASSQYDEGSYGYTF. Here the CDR3 DNA reads TGTGCCAGCAGCCAATATGACGAGGGTAGCTATGGCTACACCTTC.

Note on this clonotype: This may stem from a read error, because a much larger clone lies one nucleotide away. V is TRBV5-1 and J is TRBJ2-7; D possibly uses TRBD1 or TRBD2 (5 bases each). CDR3 length equals 14 residues. Germline V gene lookup returns CDR1 SGHRS and CDR2 YFSETQ. As DNA, the CDR3 is TGCGCCAGCGGCTTGGTACTAGGGGACTACGAGCAGTACTTC. This codes for CASGLVLGDYEQYF.

This chain uses TRBV11-3 with TRBJ2-2; 10 positions agree with TRBD1. This CDR3 comprises 15 residues. Germline lookup yields CDR1 SGHNT and CDR2 YENEEA. V dropped 10 bases and J dropped 6; count of bases not matched to a gene: 11. The CDR3 DNA follows: TGTGCCATCAGTCGGGACAGGGGAGCCTCCGGGGAGCTGTTTTTT. This encodes CAISRDRGASGELFF. Based on the CDR3 plus reference TRBV11-3 and TRBJ2-2, the full variable domain is EAGVVQSPRYKIIEKKQPVAFWCNPISGHNTLYWYLQNLGQGPELLIRYENEEAVDDSQLPKDRFSAERLKGVDSTLKIQPAELGDSAVYLCAISRDRGASGELFFGEGSRLTVL.

The gene calls are TRBV6-2 or TRBV6-3 and TRBJ2-3, with D unresolved. CDR3 length: 15 amino acids. CDR1 MNHEY and CDR2 SVGEGT come from the germline V gene. V was pared by 6 bases and J by 3 bases, with 16 bases between. This chain's CDR3 is CASRSANRKTDTQYF. CDR3 DNA: TGTGCCAGCAGATCCGCTAATAGGAAGACAGATACGCAGTATTTT.

This clonotype was picked up many times. V is TRBV28 and J is TRBJ1-1; 11 nucleotides match TRBD1. Germline lookup yields CDR1 MDHEN and CDR2 SYDVKM. J lost 2 bases, V lost 4 bases, and 12 bases had no gene match. CDR3 length: 18 residues. The CDR3 DNA sequence: TGTGCCAGCAGTTCGGCCGGACAGGGGGCCTTGTTCAACACTGAAGCTTTCTTT. Translated: CASSSAGQGALFNTEAFF.

The V gene is TRBV19, the J gene TRBJ2-2; 8 nucleotides match TRBD1. The germline gives CDR1 LNHDA, CDR2 SQIVND (reference sequence). The V segment lost 4 bases and the J segment 5 bases; nucleotides outside the gene matches: 9. The CDR3 is made up of 16 amino acids. CDR3 in DNA: TGTGCCAGTAGTAGTCTGGGTCAGGGGGCAACCGGGGAGCTGTTTTTT. As protein: CASSSLGQGATGELFF.

The rearrangement uses TRBV20-1 and TRBJ2-1; TRBD2 aligns across 13 bases. The germline gives CDR1 DFQATT, CDR2 SNEGSKA (reference sequence). The V gene end was trimmed by 5 bases and the J gene end by 10 bases; junction bases not matched to a gene: 11. The CDR3 sequence is 15 residues long. Here the CDR3 reads CSARPGTSGIEEQFF. The CDR3 bases are TGCAGTGCTCGACCAGGGACTAGCGGGATAGAAGAGCAGTTCTTC.

Worth noting for this clonotype: The junction departs from germline at one end; a sequencing error may be responsible. The chain uses TRBV5-5 and TRBJ2-2; TRBD2 aligns across 9 bases. Germline V gene lookup returns CDR1 SGHKS and CDR2 YYEKEE (reference sequence). CDR3 length: 17 amino acids. DNA for the CDR3: TGCGCCAGCAACTTGGGTTCGCTAGCGGGAAACACCGGGGAGCTGTTTTTT. This codes for CASNLGSLAGNTGELFF.

With regard to this clonotype: At one boundary the junction diverges from the germline segment, which might be a read error. The rearrangement uses TRBV20-1 and TRBJ2-3; a possible D gene is TRBD2 (5 bases). Germline V gives CDR1 DFQATT, CDR2 SNEGSKA (reference sequence). The CDR3 totals 15 residues. The CDR3 sequence: CSATRLTGGTDTQYF. CDR3 in DNA: TGCAGTGCTACCAGACTAACGGGCGGTACAGATACACAGTATTTT.

This clonotype was seen a few times. Being one base from a much bigger clone, this may be a read error. The CDR3 does not close with the conserved phenylalanine or tryptophan, likely indicating a read error. The chain links TRBV6-5 to TRBJ2-7; the D gene is possibly TRBD2 (6 bases). Germline V gene sequence: CDR1 MNHEY, CDR2 SVGAGI. This CDR3 has 13 residues. CDR3 sequence: CGPRRAGSYEQYI. The CDR3 bases are TGTGGCCCCCGTCGTGCGGGGTCCTACGAGCAGTACATC.

Points on this clonotype: A junction end diverges from the germline sequence, so it may reflect a read error. The chain combines TRBV30 with TRBJ2-2; D may be TRBD1 or TRBD2 (5 bases each). This CDR3 has 14 amino acids. Germline CDR1 and CDR2: GTSNPN and SVGIG (reference sequence). DNA for the CDR3: TGTGCCTGGAGTCTGGGGACCAACATCGGGGAGCTGTTTTTT. This codes for CAWSLGTNIGELFF.

As for this clonotype: A read error is possible here, since a much larger clone lies one base away. CDR3 in DNA: TGCAGTCCTGGGGAGCAGTTCTTC. Amino acid sequence: CSPGEQFF. The chain employs TRBV20-1 and TRBJ2-1; D unclear. Between the trimmed V and J ends, which lost 8 bases and 10 bases, there was a span of 6 bases. This CDR3 contains 8 residues. Per the germline V gene, CDR1 is DFQATT and CDR2 is SNEGSKA (reference sequence).

This clonotype has a handful of counts. Mismatch with germline at one junction end may stem from a read error. CDR3 DNA sequence: TGTGCCGGCAGTCGTCTCCGGACTAGCGGGAGGGCGAATGAGCAGTTCTTC. Translation gives CAGSRLRTSGRANEQFF. The chain couples TRBV6-1 to TRBJ2-1; 15 positions agree with TRBD2. Looked up from germline, CDR1 is MNHNS and CDR2 is SASEGT. The CDR3 runs 17 residues.

This clonotype was counted ten times or more. V gene TRBV5-4 combines with J gene TRBJ2-5; 9 positions match TRBD2. Looked up from germline, CDR1 is SGHNT and CDR2 is YYREEE (reference sequence). The CDR3 extends over 14 amino acids. The junction had 8 bases not matched to a gene; V was cut back by 7 bases and J by 4 bases. Here the CDR3 DNA reads TGTGCCAGCGGGTTAGCGGGAGTCCGAGAGACCCAGTACTTC. It specifies CASGLAGVRETQYF. The variable domain in full, completed from reference TRBV5-4 and TRBJ2-5, reads ETGVTQSPTHLIKTRGQQVTLRCSSQSGHNTVSWYQQALGQGPQFIFQYYREEENGRGNFPPRFSGLQFPNYSSELNVNALELDDSALYLCASGLAGVRETQYFGPGTRLLVL.

Comments on this clonotype: An end of the junction does not agree with germline; a read error may underlie this. V usage is TRBV5-4 and J usage is TRBJ1-1; possibly TRBD1 for D (5 bases). The CDR3 is 17 amino acids. Germline values: CDR1 SGHNT, CDR2 YYREEE (reference sequence). The chain's CDR3 is CASSRGRSVAPGTEAFF. CDR3 bases: TGTGCAAGCAGCCGGGGGAGATCAGTGGCCCCGGGGACTGAAGCTTTCTTT.

The V and J genes are TRBV11-2 and TRBJ1-6, with TRBD1 as a possible D gene (6 bases). CDR1 is SGHAT and CDR2 is FQNNGV in the germline V gene. The ends were cut back, 4 bases at V and 7 bases at J, with 14 bases in the middle. The CDR3 is 15 residues long. The DNA of the CDR3 is TGTGCCAGCAGCTGGACTGGACAGCTCAATTCACCCCTCCACTTT. It translates to CASSWTGQLNSPLHF.

With respect to this clonotype: Germline and junction disagree at one end, which may indicate a read error. The DNA for the CDR3 is TGTGCCAGCAATCCCTATAGCGCGGGACAAGAGACCCAGTATTTC. It codes for CASNPYSAGQETQYF. The chain carries TRBV12-3 or TRBV12-4 and TRBJ2-5, with D possibly called TRBD1 or TRBD2 (6 bases each). This CDR3 is built from 15 residues.

This clonotype was counted once. One end of the junction does not line up with germline, which may come from a read error. This chain connects TRBV6-2 or TRBV6-3 to TRBJ2-7; unclear D gene. This CDR3 comprises 12 residues. Germline V CDR1 and CDR2: MNHEY, SVGEGT. CDR3 in amino acids: CASSYPTCEQYF. The CDR3 DNA reads as TGCGCCAGCAGTTATCCAACCTGCGAGCAGTACTTC.